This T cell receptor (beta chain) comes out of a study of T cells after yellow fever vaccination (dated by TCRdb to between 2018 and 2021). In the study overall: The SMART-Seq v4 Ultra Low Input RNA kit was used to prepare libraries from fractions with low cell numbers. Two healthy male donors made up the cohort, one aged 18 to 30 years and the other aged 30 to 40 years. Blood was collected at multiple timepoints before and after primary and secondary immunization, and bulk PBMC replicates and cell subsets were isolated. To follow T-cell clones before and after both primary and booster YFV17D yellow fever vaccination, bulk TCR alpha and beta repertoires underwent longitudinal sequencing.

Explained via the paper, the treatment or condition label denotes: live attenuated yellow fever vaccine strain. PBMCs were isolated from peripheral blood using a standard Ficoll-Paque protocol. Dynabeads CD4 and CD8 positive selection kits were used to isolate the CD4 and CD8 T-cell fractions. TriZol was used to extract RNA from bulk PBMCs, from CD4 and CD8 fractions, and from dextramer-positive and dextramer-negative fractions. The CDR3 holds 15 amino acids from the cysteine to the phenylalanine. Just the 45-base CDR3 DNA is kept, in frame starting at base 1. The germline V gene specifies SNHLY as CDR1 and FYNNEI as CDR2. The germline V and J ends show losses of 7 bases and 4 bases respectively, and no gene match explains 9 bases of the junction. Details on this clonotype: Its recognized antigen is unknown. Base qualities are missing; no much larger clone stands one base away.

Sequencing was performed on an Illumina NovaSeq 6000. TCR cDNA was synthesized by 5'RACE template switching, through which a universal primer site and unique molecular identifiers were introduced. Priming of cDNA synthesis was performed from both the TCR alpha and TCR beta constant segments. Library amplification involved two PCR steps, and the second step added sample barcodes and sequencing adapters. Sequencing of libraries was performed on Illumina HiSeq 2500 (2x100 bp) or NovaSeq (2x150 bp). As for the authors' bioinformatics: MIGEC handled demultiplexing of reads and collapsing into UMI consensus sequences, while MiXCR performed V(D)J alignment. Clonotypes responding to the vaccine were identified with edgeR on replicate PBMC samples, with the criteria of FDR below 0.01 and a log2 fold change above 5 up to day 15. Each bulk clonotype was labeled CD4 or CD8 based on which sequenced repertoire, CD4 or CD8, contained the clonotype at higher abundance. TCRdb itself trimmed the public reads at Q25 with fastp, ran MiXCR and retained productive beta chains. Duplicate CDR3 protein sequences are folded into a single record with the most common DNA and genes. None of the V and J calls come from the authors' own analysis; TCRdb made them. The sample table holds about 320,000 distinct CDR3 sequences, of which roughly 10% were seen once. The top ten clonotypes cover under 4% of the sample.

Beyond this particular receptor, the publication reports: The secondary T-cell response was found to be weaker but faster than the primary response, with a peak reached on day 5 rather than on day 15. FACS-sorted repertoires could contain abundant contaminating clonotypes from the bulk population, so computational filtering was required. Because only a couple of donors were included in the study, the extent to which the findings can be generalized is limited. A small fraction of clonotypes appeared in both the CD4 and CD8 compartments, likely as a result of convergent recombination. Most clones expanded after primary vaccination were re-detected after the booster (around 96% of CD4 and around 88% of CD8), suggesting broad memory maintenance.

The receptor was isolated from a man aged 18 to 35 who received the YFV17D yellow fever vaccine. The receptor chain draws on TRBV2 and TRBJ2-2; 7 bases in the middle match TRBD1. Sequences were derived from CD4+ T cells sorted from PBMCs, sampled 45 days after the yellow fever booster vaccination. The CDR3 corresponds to CASMREGAFTGELFF. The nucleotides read TGTGCCAGCATGAGAGAGGGGGCGTTCACCGGGGAGCTGTTTTTT.